The 10 T cell receptor beta chains below were found in one sample sequenced in a study of neoadjuvant nivolumab and ipilimumab in lung cancer. Generated by immunoSEQ multiplex PCR, the TCRdb table keeps only in-frame clones and is missing some. The sample contains about 33,000 clones, roughly 90% of which appear only once. The sequences come from peripheral blood, collected after neoadjuvant nivolumab, alone or with ipilimumab, at or shortly before surgery. All receptors derive from an adult with non-small cell lung cancer.

The CDR3 is CASSSDRGYEQYF. In DNA form, the CDR3 reads TGCGCCAGCAGCTCAGACAGGGGCTACGAGCAGTACTTC. V is TRBV4-1 and J is TRBJ2-7; 8 positions agree with TRBD1. From germline, CDR1 is MGHRA and CDR2 YSYEKL. The CDR3 is 13 amino acids. The V segment lost 5 bases and the J segment 3 bases; nucleotides outside the gene matches: 3.

This clone is judged medium-sized. The V gene is TRBV28, the J gene TRBJ2-2; 8 positions match TRBD2. This CDR3 is built from 15 residues. The V and J ends lost 2 bases and 5 bases, in that order; junction bases with no gene match: 4. CDR1 and CDR2 from the germline V gene are MDHEN and SYDVKM. The CDR3 coding sequence is TGTGCCAGCAGTTTAGGGACTAGAGAAACCGGGGAGCTGTTTTTT. Protein: CASSLGTRETGELFF.

The gene calls are TRBV5-4 and TRBJ2-3, with TRBD1 as a possible D gene (5 bases). The CDR3 is 14 amino acids. The V end lost 1 base, the J end lost 4 bases, and 10 bases lay between the germline ends. The germline gives CDR1 SGHNT, CDR2 YYREEE (reference sequence). This CDR3 reads CASSLSREPDTQYF. The CDR3 DNA sequence: TGTGCCAGCAGCTTGAGCAGGGAACCAGATACGCAGTATTTT.

The chain recombines TRBV7-9 with TRBJ2-2; 7 nucleotides match TRBD2. The ends lost 1 base at V and 3 bases at J; junction bases unmatched: 2. Germline V gene data show CDR1 as SEHNR and CDR2 as FQNEAQ (reference sequence). The CDR3 runs 15 residues. The CDR3, as DNA: TGTGCCAGCAGCTTAGGTGCGGGAGACACCGGGGAGCTGTTTTTT. Its translation is CASSLGAGDTGELFF.

The chain couples TRBV18 to TRBJ1-2; D is undetermined. Germline values: CDR1 KGHSH, CDR2 LQKENI. The V gene lost 5 bases and the J gene lost 4 bases, with 14 bases spanning the gap. The CDR3 is made up of 14 amino acids. The CDR3 loop is CASSGPGGLYGYTF. The CDR3 nucleotides are TGTGCCAGCTCAGGGCCCGGAGGCCTCTATGGCTACACCTTC.

V is TRBV14 and J is TRBJ2-1; 10 bases align to TRBD2. In germline, CDR1 is SGHDN, CDR2 FVKESK. This CDR3 has 16 residues. V dropped 2 bases and J dropped 7; count of bases not matched to a gene: 8. The CDR3 sequence: CASSQSGTSDRNEQFF. The CDR3 DNA is TGTGCCAGCAGCCAATCCGGGACTAGCGACCGGAATGAGCAGTTCTTC. Full variable domain (rest looked up from reference TRBV14 and TRBJ2-1): EAGVTQFPSHSVIEKGQTVTLRCDPISGHDNLYWYRRVMGKEIKFLLHFVKESKQDESGMPNNRFLAERTGGTYSTLKVQPAELEDSGVYFCASSQSGTSDRNEQFFGPGTRLTVL.

The chain carries TRBV5-1 and TRBJ2-7; 7 bases are a match to TRBD2. Trimming at V came to 3 bases and at J to 6 bases, leaving 9 bases not matched to a gene. The CDR3 totals 14 residues. The germline V gene has CDR1 SGHRS and CDR2 YFSETQ. CDR3 sequence: CASSSSGTRVEQYF. CDR3 nucleotides: TGCGCCAGCAGCTCAAGCGGGACCCGGGTCGAGCAGTACTTC.

The CDR3 region has the DNA TGTGCCAGCAGCTTAATAGGGGAGAGGGGGGCGAGTGATGGCTACACCTTC. Residues: CASSLIGERGASDGYTF. J is TRBJ1-2 and V is TRBV7-2, with a tentative D call TRBD1 (6 bases). The germline V gene has CDR1 SGHTA and CDR2 FQGNSA. The CDR3 spans 17 residues. V was clipped by 2 bases and J by 6 bases, with 22 bases between them.

J is TRBJ2-7 and V is TRBV6-1; no clear D. This CDR3 has 16 residues. Germline CDR1 reads MNHNS; CDR2 reads SASEGT. V was pared by 0 bases and J by 2 bases, with 14 bases between. The CDR3 nucleotides read TGTGCCAGCAGTGAAGCGCTTACGGGCCGTACCTACGAGCAGTACTTC. This gives the protein CASSEALTGRTYEQYF.

This clone was seen only once. The chain has TRBV6-5 and TRBJ1-1; tentative D call: TRBD1 (5 bases). The germline V and J ends were trimmed by 4 bases and 1 base, with 13 bases remaining between them. The CDR3 covers 15 residues. The germline CDR1 and CDR2 sequences are MNHEY and SVGAGI. The CDR3 sequence: CASSLGGRKNTEAFF. As DNA, the CDR3 is TGTGCCAGCAGTTTGGGGGGACGGAAGAACACTGAAGCTTTCTTT.